This T cell receptor (beta chain) stems from a study of CD8 T cells in Susac syndrome. Background on the study: There were Susac syndrome patients who were therapy-naive at blood draw, others on corticosteroids, and others on intravenous immunoglobulin alone.

The CDR3 consists of 13 residues. The V and J ends lost 1 base and 2 bases respectively, with 4 bases between them. The V gene's germline CDR1 is LGHNT and CDR2 FRNRAP. An input of 0.5 to 1 ug of RNA was subjected to reverse transcription using random hexamers. One entry per CDR3 protein results from TCRdb running MiXCR on the immunoSEQ multiplex PCR reads. This table holds 100,000 to 150,000 distinct CDR3 sequences, around 96% found once. The clonotype comes from a human donor with Susac syndrome. The chain carries TRBV12-5 and TRBJ2-3; the D is unclear. Sequencing was performed on CD8+ T cells from PBMCs. The CDR3 sequence is CASGLGFTDTQYF. The CDR3 DNA sequence: TGTGCTAGTGGTTTGGGATTCACAGATACGCAGTATTTT.